Given below is one T cell receptor beta chain in context. Its antigen is not identified. This sample is drawn from a study of cytomegalovirus exposure and HLA in healthy donors. General study points: Sequencing likely caused a cluster of highly shared sequence variants. Researchers left out some V segments, among them TRBV6-2 and TRBV6-3, as indistinguishable. Reportedly, TCR beta sequences accurately predicted HLA-A and HLA-B alleles in most subjects. Equally common other TCR beta chains were less clonally expanded than HLA-associated ones, a later analysis found.

PCR primers comprised 60 Vbeta and 13 Jbeta primers. Data came from immunoSEQ multiplex PCR; TCRdb stores just in-frame clones and leaves some out. Of about 160,000 clones listed, 82% were seen once; the top ten hold approximately 0.87%. V lost 0 bases, J lost 2 bases, and 20 bases stayed unmatched. Looked up from germline, CDR1 is GTSNPN and CDR2 is SVGIG (reference sequence). This CDR3 is built from 20 residues. The sequenced material came from PBMCs. This sequence joins TRBV30 and TRBJ2-7; 9 bases are a match to TRBD2. This clonotype was obtained from a girl aged 2 to 9 in good health and CMV-seropositive. The CDR3 DNA reads TGTGCCTGGAGTGTAGGATCTCTGGCTAGCGGGACTTTTCCTACCTACGAGCAGTACTTC. This codes for CAWSVGSLASGTFPTYEQYF.